A single T cell receptor beta chain is shown here with its context. Its cognate antigen is unknown. This sample is part of a study of post-analysis software for immune sequencing data. Turning to the study itself: The cohort encompassed relapsing-remitting, secondary progressive and progressive-relapsing multiple sclerosis disease courses. Study-level points and caveats: Controls' normalized Chao1 diversity significantly exceeded that of multiple sclerosis patients. Clustering by F measure revealed strong co-clustering among samples prepared together in one batch. Patients showed TRBV5-6, TRBV5-1 and TRBV20-1 among five TRBV segments more frequent than in controls.

The V gene's germline CDR1 is ENHRY and CDR2 SYGVKD. The CDR3 loop spans 12 amino acids. V was pared by 4 bases and J by 7 bases, with 8 bases between. The authors incorporated unique molecular identifiers into the TCR beta cDNA libraries. TCRdb redid the calling of the PCR reads with MiXCR, one entry per CDR3 protein. The sample lists 750,000 to 950,000 distinct CDR3 sequences; roughly 46% were seen once. What was sequenced was blood. The receptor comes from a girl between 10 and 17 years old with multiple sclerosis. V usage is TRBV10-3 and J usage is TRBJ2-1; D perhaps matches TRBD2 (6 bases). CDR3 nucleotides: TGTGCCATCAGTGTGGAGGGGAATGAGCAGTTCTTC. It yields the protein CAISVEGNEQFF.